The rows below give T cell receptor beta chains drawn from one sample of a study of T cells in Graves' hyperthyroidism and ophthalmopathy. TCRdb ran MiXCR on the multiplex PCR reads and lists one entry per CDR3 protein. The table shows 650,000 to 700,000 distinct CDR3 sequences, with around 16% occurring only once. Sequenced material: blood. All receptors come from a man aged 45 to 65 with Graves' hyperthyroidism. Both conserved end residues are part of each CDR3. The D gene is left open where the match is weak. Expanded clones are given a class, and other clones once, few, many or no size at all.

clone size,J gene,V gene,D gene,CDR3 protein,CDR3 DNA
.,TRBJ2-1,TRBV6-4,.,CASSDAGSNEQFF,TGTGCCAGCAGTGACGCGGGAAGCAATGAGCAGTTCTTC
many,TRBJ2-7,TRBV29-1,.,CSVLRTESYEQYF,TGCAGCGTTTTAAGGACGGAATCCTACGAGCAGTACTTC
many,TRBJ2-3,TRBV14,.,CASSQDSGGGDTQYF,TGTGCCAGCAGCCAAGACTCTGGGGGAGGAGATACGCAGTATTTT
many,TRBJ1-1,TRBV28,.,CASEINREAFF,TGTGCCAGCGAAATTAACAGGGAAGCTTTCTTT
few,TRBJ2-1,TRBV27,TRBD1,CASSETGGDYNEQFF,TGTGCCAGCAGTGAGACAGGGGGCGATTACAATGAGCAGTTCTTC
.,TRBJ1-1,TRBV27,TRBD1,CASSMTGGVPEAFF,TGTGCCAGCAGTATGACAGGGGGCGTTCCTGAAGCTTTCTTT
.,TRBJ2-3,TRBV7-6,TRBD2,CASSLPTDSGRGTDTQYF,TGTGCCAGCAGCTTGCCCACGGACAGCGGGAGAGGCACAGATACGCAGTATTTT
many,TRBJ1-6,TRBV28,.,CASSLETPSAPTYSPLHF,TGTGCCAGCAGTTTAGAAACGCCGTCGGCCCCAACATATTCACCCCTCCACTTT
many,TRBJ2-7,TRBV11-2,.,CASSLDPGTGEQYF,TGTGCCAGCAGCTTAGATCCTGGCACAGGCGAGCAGTACTTC
many,TRBJ2-7,TRBV2,TRBD2,CASHRLAGESEQYF,TGTGCCAGCCATAGACTAGCGGGAGAGTCCGAGCAGTACTTC
many,TRBJ2-7,TRBV6-1,.,CASRMKVTGFSSYEQYF,TGTGCCAGCAGAATGAAGGTTACAGGATTCAGCTCCTACGAGCAGTACTTC
.,TRBJ2-1,TRBV14,.,CASSQDRGQIYNEQFF,TGTGCCAGCAGCCAAGATCGTGGACAAATCTACAATGAGCAGTTCTTC
few,TRBJ1-2,TRBV29-1,.,CSVRDNIANYGYTF,TGCAGCGTTCGCGACAACATCGCTAACTATGGCTACACCTTC
few,TRBJ2-2,TRBV20-1,.,CSARDRRVPGELFF,TGCAGTGCTAGAGATCGGAGGGTACCCGGGGAGCTGTTTTTT
few,TRBJ2-1,TRBV6-1,TRBD2,CASSLIMGTSGRNNEQFF,TGTGCCAGCAGCCTAATAATGGGGACTAGCGGGAGAAACAATGAGCAGTTCTTC
few,TRBJ2-1,TRBV6-2/TRBV6-3,TRBD2,CASNRLALGDEQFF,TGTGCCAGCAACCGACTAGCCCTCGGCGATGAGCAGTTCTTC
.,TRBJ1-6,TRBV7-9,.,CASSSNSSPLHF,TGTGCCAGCAGCTCTAACAGTTCACCCCTCCACTTT
.,TRBJ2-7,TRBV29-1,.,CSVKDQDRLYEQYF,TGCAGCGTTAAGGACCAGGACAGACTCTACGAGCAGTACTTC
.,TRBJ2-7,TRBV5-1,.,CASSLSGTANYEQYF,TGCGCCAGCAGCTTGTCTGGGACCGCAAACTACGAGCAGTACTTC
many,TRBJ1-2,TRBV7-2,.,CASSSGGVDGYTF,TGTGCCAGCAGCTCTGGGGGGGTGGATGGCTACACCTTC
many,TRBJ2-1,TRBV11-2,TRBD2,CASSPGGGGYNEQFF,TGTGCCAGCAGTCCCGGCGGGGGGGGATACAATGAGCAGTTCTTC
few,TRBJ2-7,TRBV6-1,.,CASSRTGGRPYEQYF,TGTGCCAGCAGTCGGACCGGAGGCAGGCCCTACGAGCAGTACTTC
many,TRBJ2-5,TRBV2,TRBD1,CASTEQGAETQYF,TGTGCCAGCACCGAGCAGGGGGCAGAGACCCAGTACTTC
.,TRBJ1-6,TRBV3-1,.,CASSQDGGSGPPLHF,TGTGCCAGCAGCCAAGATGGAGGATCTGGGCCACCCCTCCACTTT
.,TRBJ2-7,TRBV3-1,.,CASSQGLEGPYEQYF,TGTGCCAGCAGCCAAGGACTAGAGGGCCCCTACGAGCAGTACTTC
.,TRBJ2-7,TRBV30,.,CAWSVSRNYEQYF,TGTGCCTGGAGTGTAAGCAGGAACTACGAGCAGTACTTC
.,TRBJ2-2,TRBV28,.,CASSLVFINTGELFF,TGTGCCAGCAGTTTAGTATTTATCAACACCGGGGAGCTGTTTTTT
many,TRBJ2-7,TRBV7-7,.,CASSLPGENEQYF,TGTGCTAGCAGCTTACCGGGAGAGAACGAGCAGTACTTC
.,TRBJ2-1,TRBV4-3,.,CASSQYASASSYNEQFF,TGCGCCAGCAGCCAATATGCTAGCGCGAGCTCCTACAATGAGCAGTTCTTC
.,TRBJ2-7,TRBV20-1,.,CSAPLPESSYEQYF,TGCAGTGCTCCGCTACCCGAGAGCTCCTACGAGCAGTACTTC
.,TRBJ2-7,TRBV12-3/TRBV12-4,TRBD2,CASSLVSGIAYEQYF,TGTGCCAGCAGTTTAGTTAGCGGGATTGCCTACGAGCAGTACTTC
many,TRBJ2-1,TRBV11-2,TRBD2,CASSQGTSPYNEQFF,TGTGCCAGCAGCCAAGGGACTAGTCCATACAATGAGCAGTTCTTC
.,TRBJ1-5,TRBV12-3/TRBV12-4,.,CASSFAGARNNQPQHF,TGTGCCAGCAGTTTTGCGGGGGCGCGTAACAATCAGCCCCAGCATTTT
.,TRBJ1-2,TRBV18,.,CASSPSGEGYGYTF,TGTGCCAGCTCACCATCAGGGGAGGGGTATGGCTACACCTTC
.,TRBJ2-1,TRBV6-2/TRBV6-3,TRBD2,CASGPWGSGSRYNEQFF,TGTGCCAGCGGCCCCTGGGGGAGCGGGAGTCGGTACAATGAGCAGTTCTTC
many,TRBJ1-5,TRBV6-1,TRBD1,CASSPRGRGQPQHF,TGTGCCAGCAGTCCTAGGGGGCGCGGTCAGCCCCAGCATTTT
many,TRBJ2-4,TRBV28,TRBD2,CASSPTSGRASKNIQYF,TGTGCCAGCAGTCCCACTAGCGGGAGGGCTTCCAAAAACATTCAGTACTTC